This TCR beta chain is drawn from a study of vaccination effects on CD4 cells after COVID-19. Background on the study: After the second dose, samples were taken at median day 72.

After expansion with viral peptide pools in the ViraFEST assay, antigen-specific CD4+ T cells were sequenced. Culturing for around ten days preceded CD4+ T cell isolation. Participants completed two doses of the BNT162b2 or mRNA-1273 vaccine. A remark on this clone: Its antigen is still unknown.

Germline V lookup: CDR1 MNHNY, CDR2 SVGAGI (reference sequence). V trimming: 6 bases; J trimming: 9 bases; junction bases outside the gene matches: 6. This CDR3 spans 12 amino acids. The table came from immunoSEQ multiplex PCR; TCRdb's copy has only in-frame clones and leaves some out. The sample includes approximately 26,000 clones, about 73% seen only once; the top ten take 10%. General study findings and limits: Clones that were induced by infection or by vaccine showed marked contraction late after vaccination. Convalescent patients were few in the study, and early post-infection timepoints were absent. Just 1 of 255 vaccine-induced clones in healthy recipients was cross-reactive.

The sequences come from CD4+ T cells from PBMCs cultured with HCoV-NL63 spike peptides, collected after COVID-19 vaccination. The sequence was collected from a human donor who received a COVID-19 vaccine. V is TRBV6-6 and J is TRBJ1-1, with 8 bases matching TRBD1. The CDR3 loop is CASRPGTGKAFF. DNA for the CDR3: TGTGCCAGCAGGCCTGGGACAGGTAAAGCTTTCTTT.